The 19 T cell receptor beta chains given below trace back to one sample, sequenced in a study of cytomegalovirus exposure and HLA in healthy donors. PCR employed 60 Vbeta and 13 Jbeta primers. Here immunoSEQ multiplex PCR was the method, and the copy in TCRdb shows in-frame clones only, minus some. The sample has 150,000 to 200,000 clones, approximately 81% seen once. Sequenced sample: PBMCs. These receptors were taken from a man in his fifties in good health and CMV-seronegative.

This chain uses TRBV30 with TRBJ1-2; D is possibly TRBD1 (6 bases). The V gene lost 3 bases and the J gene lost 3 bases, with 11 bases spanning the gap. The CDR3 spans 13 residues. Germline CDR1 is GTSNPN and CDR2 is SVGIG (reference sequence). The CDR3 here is CAWRGDTHYGYTF. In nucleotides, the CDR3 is TGTGCCTGGAGGGGGGACACTCACTATGGCTACACCTTC.

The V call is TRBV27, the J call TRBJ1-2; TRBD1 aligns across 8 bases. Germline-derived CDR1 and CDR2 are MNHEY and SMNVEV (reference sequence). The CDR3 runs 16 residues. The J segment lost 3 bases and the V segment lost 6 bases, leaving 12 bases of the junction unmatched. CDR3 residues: CASRLTPGQAYYGYTF. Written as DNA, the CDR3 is TGTGCCAGCAGACTTACTCCGGGACAGGCGTACTATGGCTACACCTTC.

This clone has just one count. CDR3: CSVGDRGPLEAFF. CDR3 sequence (DNA): TGCAGCGTTGGGGACAGGGGTCCTCTTGAAGCTTTCTTT. The chain has TRBV29-1 and TRBJ1-1; TRBD1 matches 10 bases. CDR1 and CDR2 from the germline V gene are SQVTM and ANQGSEA. The CDR3 has 13 amino acids. V lost 4 bases to trimming and J lost 7 bases; unmatched junction nucleotides: 6. Combining the CDR3 with reference TRBV29-1 and TRBJ1-1 gives the whole variable domain SAVISQKPSRDICQRGTSLTIQCQVDSQVTMMFWYRQQPGQSLTLIATANQGSEATYESGFVIDKFPISRPNLTFSTLTVSNMSPEDSSIYLCSVGDRGPLEAFFGQGTRLTVV.

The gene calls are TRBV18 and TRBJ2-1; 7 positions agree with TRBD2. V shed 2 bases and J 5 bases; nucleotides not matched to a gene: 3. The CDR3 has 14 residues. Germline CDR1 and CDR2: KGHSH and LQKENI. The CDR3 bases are TGTGCCAGCTCACCAAGCGGGGCTAACAATGAGCAGTTCTTC. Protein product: CASSPSGANNEQFF. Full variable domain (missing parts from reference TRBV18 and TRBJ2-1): NAGVMQNPRHLVRRRGQEARLRCSPMKGHSHVYWYRQLPEEGLKFMVYLQKENIIDESGMPKERFSAEFPKEGPSILRIQQVVRGDSAAYFCASSPSGANNEQFFGPGTRLTVL.

This CDR3 reads CASSPHSQETQYF. Here the CDR3 DNA reads TGTGCCAGCAGCCCCCACAGCCAAGAGACCCAGTACTTC. V and J are TRBV11-2 and TRBJ2-5; D gene unclear. The CDR3 runs 13 residues. Trimming took 5 bases from V and 1 from J, leaving 8 bases between them. In germline, CDR1 is SGHAT, CDR2 FQNNGV.

The CDR3 is CAWSLDRFWEQYF. The CDR3 nucleotides read TGTGCCTGGAGCCTCGACAGGTTCTGGGAGCAGTACTTC. The chain combines TRBV30 with TRBJ2-7, with D possibly TRBD1 on 6 matching bases. Trimming cost V 3 bases and J 7 bases, with 16 bases left between them. Germline CDR1 is GTSNPN and CDR2 is SVGIG (reference sequence). The CDR3 runs to 13 residues.

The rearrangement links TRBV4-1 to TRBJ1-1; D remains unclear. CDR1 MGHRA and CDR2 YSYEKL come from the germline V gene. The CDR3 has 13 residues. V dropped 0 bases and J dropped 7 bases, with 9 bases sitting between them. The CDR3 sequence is CASSQDVPGEAFF. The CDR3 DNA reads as TGCGCCAGCAGCCAAGATGTCCCGGGTGAAGCTTTCTTT.

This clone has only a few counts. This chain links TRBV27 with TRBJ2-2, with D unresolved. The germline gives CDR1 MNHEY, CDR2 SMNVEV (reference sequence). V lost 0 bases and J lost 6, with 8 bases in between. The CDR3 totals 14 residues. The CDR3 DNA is TGTGCCAGCAGTTTATCAACTTCATCCGGGGAGCTGTTTTTT. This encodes CASSLSTSSGELFF.

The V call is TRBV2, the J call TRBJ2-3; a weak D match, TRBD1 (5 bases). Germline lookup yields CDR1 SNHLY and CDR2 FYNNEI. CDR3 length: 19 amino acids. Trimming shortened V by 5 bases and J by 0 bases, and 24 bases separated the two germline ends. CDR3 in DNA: TGTGCCAGCAGTTCTCAGGGATCGGGTTCCGAAGGAAGCACAGATACGCAGTATTTT. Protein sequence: CASSSQGSGSEGSTDTQYF.

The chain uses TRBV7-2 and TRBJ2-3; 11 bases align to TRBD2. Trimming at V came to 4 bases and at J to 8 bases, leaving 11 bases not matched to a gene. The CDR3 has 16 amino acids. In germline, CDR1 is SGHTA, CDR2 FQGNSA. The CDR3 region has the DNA TGTGCCAGCAGCTCAAGAGGTGGGCTAGCGGGGGGTACGCAGTATTTT. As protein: CASSSRGGLAGGTQYF.

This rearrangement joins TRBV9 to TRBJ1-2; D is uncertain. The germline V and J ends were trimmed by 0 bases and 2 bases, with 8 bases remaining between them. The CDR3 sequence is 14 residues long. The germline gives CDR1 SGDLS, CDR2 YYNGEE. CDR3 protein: CASSVDSRNYGYTF. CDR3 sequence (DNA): TGTGCCAGCAGCGTAGACAGTAGGAACTATGGCTACACCTTC.

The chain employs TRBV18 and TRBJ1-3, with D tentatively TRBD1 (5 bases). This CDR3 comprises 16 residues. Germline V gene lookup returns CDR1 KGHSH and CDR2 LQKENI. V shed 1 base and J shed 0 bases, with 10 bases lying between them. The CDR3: CASSPRQYNSGNTIYF. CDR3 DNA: TGTGCCAGCTCACCACGACAGTACAACTCTGGAAACACCATATATTTT.

Here the CDR3 DNA reads TGTGCCAGCAGTTACTCGCGAGGGATGAACACTGAAGCTTTCTTT. Its translation: CASSYSRGMNTEAFF. This chain uses TRBV6-6 with TRBJ1-1; the D is unclear. V gave up 0 bases and J gave up 0 bases, with 8 bases separating them. The CDR3 is made up of 15 amino acids. Germline V lookup: CDR1 MNHNY, CDR2 SVGAGI (reference sequence).

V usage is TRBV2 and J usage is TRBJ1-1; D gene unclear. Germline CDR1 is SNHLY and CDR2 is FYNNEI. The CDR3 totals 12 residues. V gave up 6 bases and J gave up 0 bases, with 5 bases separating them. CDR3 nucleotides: TGTGCCAGCAGGGCCATGAACACTGAAGCTTTCTTT. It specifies CASRAMNTEAFF.

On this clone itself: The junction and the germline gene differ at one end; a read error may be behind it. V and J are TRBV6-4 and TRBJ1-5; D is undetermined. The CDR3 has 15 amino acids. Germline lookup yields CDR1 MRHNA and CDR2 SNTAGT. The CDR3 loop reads CASRDEAYSNQPQHF. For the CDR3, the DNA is TGTGCCAGCCGTGACGAGGCTTATAGCAATCAGCCCCAGCATTTT.

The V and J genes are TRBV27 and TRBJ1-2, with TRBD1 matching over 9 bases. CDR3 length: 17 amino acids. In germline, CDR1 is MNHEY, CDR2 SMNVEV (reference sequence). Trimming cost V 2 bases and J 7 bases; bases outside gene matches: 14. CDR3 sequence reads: CASSLTGTGLGSVGYTF. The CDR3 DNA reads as TGTGCCAGCAGTTTAACTGGGACAGGGCTCGGGAGCGTTGGCTACACCTTC.

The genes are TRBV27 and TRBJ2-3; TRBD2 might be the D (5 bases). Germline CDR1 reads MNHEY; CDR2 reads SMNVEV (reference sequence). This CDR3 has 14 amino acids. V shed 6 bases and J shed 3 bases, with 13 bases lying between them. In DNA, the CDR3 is TGTGCCAGCAGAGAGCGGCTAGAAACAGATACGCAGTATTTT. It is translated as CASRERLETDTQYF.

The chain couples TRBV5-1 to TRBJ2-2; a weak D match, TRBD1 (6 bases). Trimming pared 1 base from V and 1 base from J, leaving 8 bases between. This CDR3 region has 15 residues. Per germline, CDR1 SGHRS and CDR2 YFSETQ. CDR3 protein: CASSLLTGNTGELFF. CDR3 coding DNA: TGCGCCAGCAGCTTGCTGACAGGGAACACCGGGGAGCTGTTTTTT.

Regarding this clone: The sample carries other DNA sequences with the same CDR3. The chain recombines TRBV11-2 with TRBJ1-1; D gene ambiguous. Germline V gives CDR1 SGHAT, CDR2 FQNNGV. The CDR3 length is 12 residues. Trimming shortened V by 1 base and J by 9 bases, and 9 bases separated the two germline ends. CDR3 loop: CASSLGNSKAFF. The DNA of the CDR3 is TGTGCCAGCAGCTTAGGAAACAGCAAAGCTTTCTTT.